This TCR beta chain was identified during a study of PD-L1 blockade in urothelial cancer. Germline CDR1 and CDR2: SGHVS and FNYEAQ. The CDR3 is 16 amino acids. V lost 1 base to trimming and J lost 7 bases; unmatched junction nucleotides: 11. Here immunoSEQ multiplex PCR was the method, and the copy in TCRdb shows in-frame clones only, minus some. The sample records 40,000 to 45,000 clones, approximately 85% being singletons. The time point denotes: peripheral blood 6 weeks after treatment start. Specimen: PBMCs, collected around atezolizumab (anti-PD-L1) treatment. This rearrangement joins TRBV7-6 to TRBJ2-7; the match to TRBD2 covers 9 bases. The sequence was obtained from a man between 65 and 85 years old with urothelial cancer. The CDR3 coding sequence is TGTGCCAGCAGCTTAGTCCCTGCGGGAGGGTCGGGTGAGCAGTACTTC. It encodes CASSLVPAGGSGEQYF. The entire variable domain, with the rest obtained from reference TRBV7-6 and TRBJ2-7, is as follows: GAGVSQSPRYKVTKRGQDVALRCDPISGHVSLYWYRQALGQGPEFLTYFNYEAQQDKSGLPNDRFSAERPEGSISTLTIQRTEQRDSAMYRCASSLVPAGGSGEQYFGPGTRLTVT.